This is a list of T cell receptor beta chains from one sample in a study of T cells in localized non-small cell lung cancer. Here immunoSEQ multiplex PCR was the method, and the copy in TCRdb shows in-frame clones only, minus some. Among 130,000 or so clones listed, around 92% were seen once. Sequences were derived from peripheral blood, sampled before any cancer treatment. Receptors originate from a female donor over 55 with stage I lung adenocarcinoma. Each CDR3 is given without its conserved first and last residue. Rows give clone size only sometimes, using once, few, many, or a class for an expanded clone.

abundance,v_gene,CDR3aa
NA,TRBV5-5,ASSLSLTGTKETQY
NA,TRBV5-1,ASRPDRGLSEQY
NA,TRBV19,ASSIYPGQGQNEQF
NA,TRBV9,ASSSGVALNYEQY
once,TRBV4-2,ASSKSPLAGVVAEQY
NA,TRBV5-6,ASSMGPYASGRAVRGQY
few,TRBV30,ACAIPGTLYYEQY
NA,TRBV2,ARTKGITLLSYGYT
NA,TRBV9,ASSVGTHSTDTQY
NA,TRBV25-1,ASRPCRGGNTEAF
NA,TRBV19,ASSRIPGAEQF
NA,TRBV30,AWSVFGRVNTGELF
NA,TRBV7-9,ASSLDGTGNEQY
few,TRBV30,AWTGTGMNTEAF
NA,TRBV6-1,ASSPDRVQPQH
many,TRBV15,ATSRELAGVNEQY
NA,TRBV5-6,ASSSWGQGSGELF
once,TRBV5-4,ATSMGLEPQH
once,TRBV11-3,ASSTRSGRGELF
NA,TRBV15,ATSIGAGNTIY
NA,TRBV18,ASSGQETQY
once,TRBV5-1,ASSLGLAGYNEQF
few,TRBV6-6,ASRGQGGMNTEAF
NA,TRBV19,ASSRWREAGDNEQF
NA,TRBV2,ASFRGGTDGGELF
NA,TRBV2,ASSPPGLAGENEQF
NA,TRBV2,ASSERTGFYYGYT
NA,TRBV7-9,ASRETSGSEQY
NA,TRBV6-1,ASSASRGLTRTEAF
NA,TRBV2,ASSTLRGQNSNQPQH
NA,TRBV5-4,ASRKGLAGNEQY
NA,TRBV28,ASRPISYNEQF
NA,TRBV2,ASSDRSSRNTGELF
NA,TRBV15,ATSSDSYQPQH